This TCR beta chain was sequenced during a study of technical replicates of blood from a few donors. TCRdb keeps only in-frame clones here, not all; method: immunoSEQ multiplex PCR. The data contain 55,000 to 75,000 clones, roughly 91% of them singletons. Germline V gene sequence: CDR1 MNHNS, CDR2 SASEGT. The ends lost 6 bases at V and 2 bases at J; junction bases unmatched: 4. The length of the CDR3 is 13 residues. The sequence was collected from a human donor in good health. Some clones in this sample may be carry-over from other donors' samples. The V gene is TRBV6-1, the J gene TRBJ2-7, with 7 bases matching TRBD2. Sequencing was performed on PBMCs. CDR3 coding DNA: TGTGCCAGCAGGGGACTATCTCCCTACGAGCAGTACTTC. Protein sequence: CASRGLSPYEQYF.